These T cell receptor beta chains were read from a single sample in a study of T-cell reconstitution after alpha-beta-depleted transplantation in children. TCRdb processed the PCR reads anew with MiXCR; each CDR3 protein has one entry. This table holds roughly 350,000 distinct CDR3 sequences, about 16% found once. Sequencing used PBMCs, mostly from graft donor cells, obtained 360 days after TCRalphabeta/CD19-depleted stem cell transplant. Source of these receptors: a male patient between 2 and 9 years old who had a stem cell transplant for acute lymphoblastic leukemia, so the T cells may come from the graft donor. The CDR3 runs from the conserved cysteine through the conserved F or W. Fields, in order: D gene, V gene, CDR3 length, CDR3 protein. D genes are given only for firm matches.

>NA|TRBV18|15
CASSPSQGIREKLFF
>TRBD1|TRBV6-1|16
CASILIGQVNYYGYTF
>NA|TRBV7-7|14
CASSSHQGTGELFF
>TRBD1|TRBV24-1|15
CATSDGTGGLETQYF
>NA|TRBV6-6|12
CASSYGKETQYF
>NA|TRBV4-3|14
CASSQDRANTEAFF
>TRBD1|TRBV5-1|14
CASSSNRGYNEQFF
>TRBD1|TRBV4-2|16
CASSQAQGVRAGELFF
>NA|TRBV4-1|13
CASTRTYQETQYF
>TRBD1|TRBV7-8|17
CASSPPSGQGAYNEQFF
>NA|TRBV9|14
CASSATVNTGELFF
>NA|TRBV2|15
CASSESADVTDTQYF
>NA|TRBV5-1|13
CASSLSISYEQYF
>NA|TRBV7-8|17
CASSPSRFQGRNEKLFF
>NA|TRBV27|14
CASSFTGLLYEQYF
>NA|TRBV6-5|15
CASSYSVLGGETQYF
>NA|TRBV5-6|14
CASSLRRGRNTQYF
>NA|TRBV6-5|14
CASSYAGTAYEQYF
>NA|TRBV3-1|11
CASSPGSEQYF
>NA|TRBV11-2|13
CASSLYIQETQYF
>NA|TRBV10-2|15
CASTYGQYTDYGYTF
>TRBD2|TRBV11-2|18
CASSLRAGGPGGTDTQYF
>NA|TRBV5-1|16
CASSLELGRQNTEAFF
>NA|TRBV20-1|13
CSLFGSGTDTQYF
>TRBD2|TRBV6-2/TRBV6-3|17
CASSYRLLAGDNNEQFF
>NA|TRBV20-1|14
CSARQGRKDQPQHF
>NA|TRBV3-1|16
CASSHRDNLAKNIQYF
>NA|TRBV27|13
CASSSQTLGEQYF
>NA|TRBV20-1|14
CSALGGSGPYEQYF
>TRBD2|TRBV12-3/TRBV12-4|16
CASSLRLWREAYEQYF
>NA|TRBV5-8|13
CASRRVGGQPQHF
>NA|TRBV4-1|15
CASSTRGQNTGELFF
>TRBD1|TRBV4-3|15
CASSPDPGQGEKLFF
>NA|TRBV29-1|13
CSVAGRTQETQYF
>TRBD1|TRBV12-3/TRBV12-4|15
CASSWGQVSTDTQYF
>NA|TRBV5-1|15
CASSLEAARNTEAFF
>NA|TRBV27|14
CASSLNRQGYEQYF
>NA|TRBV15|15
CATSRDPSSSYEQYF
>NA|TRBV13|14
CASSLTGVLNEQFF
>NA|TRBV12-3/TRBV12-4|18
CASSLAITGSGSNQPQHF
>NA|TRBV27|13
CASSASPGRELFF
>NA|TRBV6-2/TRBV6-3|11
CASRREVEQYF
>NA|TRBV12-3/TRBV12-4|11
CASSVYTEAFF
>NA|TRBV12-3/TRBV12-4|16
CASLQKAGVGTDTQYF
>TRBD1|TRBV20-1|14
CSATRQGGTDTQYF
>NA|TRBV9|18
CASSARPLAGGGGDEQYF
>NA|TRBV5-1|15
CASSLPLPGTYEQYF
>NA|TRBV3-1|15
CASSQHRAPNEKLFF
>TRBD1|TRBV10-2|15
CASKSRQGRLQTQYF
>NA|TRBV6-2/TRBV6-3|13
CASLPDSTDTQYF
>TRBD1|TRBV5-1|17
CASSFNDRALTTGELFF
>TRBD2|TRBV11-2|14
CASRGLAGNNEQFF
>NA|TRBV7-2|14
CASSLASATDTQYF
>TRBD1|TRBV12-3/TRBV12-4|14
CASGQGETYNEQFF
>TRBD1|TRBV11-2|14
CASSAPGQTYGYTF
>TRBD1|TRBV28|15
CASSFRGLTFNEQYF
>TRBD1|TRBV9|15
CASSGVGEDRAPLHF
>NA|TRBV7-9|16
CASTLRPGDRTGELFF
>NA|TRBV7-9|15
CASSGVRASTDTQYF
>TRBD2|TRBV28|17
CASSIIPRTSSQETQYF